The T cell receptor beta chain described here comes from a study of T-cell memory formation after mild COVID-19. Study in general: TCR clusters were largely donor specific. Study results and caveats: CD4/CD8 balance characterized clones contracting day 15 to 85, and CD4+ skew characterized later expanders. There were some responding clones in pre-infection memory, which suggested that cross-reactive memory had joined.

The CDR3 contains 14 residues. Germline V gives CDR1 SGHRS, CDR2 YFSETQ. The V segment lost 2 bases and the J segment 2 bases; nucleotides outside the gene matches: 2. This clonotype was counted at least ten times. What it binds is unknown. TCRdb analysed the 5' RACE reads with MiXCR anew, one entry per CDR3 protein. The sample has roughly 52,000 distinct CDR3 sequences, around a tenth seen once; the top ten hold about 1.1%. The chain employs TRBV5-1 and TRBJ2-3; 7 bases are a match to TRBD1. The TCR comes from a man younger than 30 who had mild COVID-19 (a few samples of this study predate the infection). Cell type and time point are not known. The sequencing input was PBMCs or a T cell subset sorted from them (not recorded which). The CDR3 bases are TGCGCCAGCAGCTTAGGACAGGACACAGATACGCAGTATTTT. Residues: CASSLGQDTDTQYF.